This is a list of T cell receptor beta chains from one sample in a study of metastatic and nonmetastatic thyroid tumors. TCRdb reprocessed the PCR reads via MiXCR. The table has 15,000 to 20,000 clones, roughly 24% seen once. The sequenced material came from adjacent normal tissue. All receptors come from a female donor with papillary thyroid cancer or a benign thyroid nodule (not recorded which). Some clones in this sample may be carry-over from other donors' samples. The CDR3 runs from the conserved cysteine through the conserved F or W. The D gene is left open where the match is weak.

TRBV20-1,TRBJ2-7,TRBD1,CSARGPTGRAYEQYF
TRBV6-1,TRBJ2-1,NA,CASRVWYGPNNEQFF
TRBV11-1,TRBJ2-7,TRBD2,CASSKTSGRGSYEQYF
TRBV5-1,TRBJ1-5,NA,CASSLGTGLGNQPQHF
TRBV10-3,TRBJ2-7,NA,CAISGRDSGEQYF
TRBV10-2,TRBJ2-3,TRBD2,CASSKLAGITDTQYF
TRBV27,TRBJ2-7,TRBD1,CASSLGAQGASYEQYF
TRBV5-1,TRBJ2-5,NA,CASSLGSDLQETQYF
TRBV20-1,TRBJ2-3,NA,CSANPPLVKADTQYF
TRBV11-3,TRBJ1-6,TRBD1,CASSLTGGNSPLHF
TRBV11-2,TRBJ2-3,TRBD2,CASSMTSGPTDTQYF
TRBV11-1,TRBJ1-1,NA,CASSSNGGQANTEAFF
TRBV19,TRBJ2-2,TRBD1,CASSISTGWGTGELFF